Listed here are 29 T cell receptor beta chains from one sample, sequenced in a study of T cell responses to AZD1222 COVID-19 vaccine. Assay used: immunoSEQ multiplex PCR; TCRdb lists only in-frame clones, some missing. The sample includes 150,000 or so clones, 88% of them seen just once. The specimen was peripheral blood, collected on day 0 of AZD1222 vaccination. The receptors here all came from an adult in good health.

The rearrangement uses TRBV6-1 and TRBJ1-2; 7 bases align to TRBD1. The CDR3 runs to 13 residues. Per the germline V gene, CDR1 is MNHNS and CDR2 is SASEGT. V dropped 5 bases and J dropped 4; count of bases not matched to a gene: 4. This CDR3 is CASSSRQGYGYTF. CDR3 coding DNA: TGTGCCAGCAGTTCCCGACAGGGCTATGGCTACACCTTC.

The chain uses TRBV6-2 or TRBV6-3 and TRBJ2-7; 12 bases align to TRBD1. After removal of 5 bases from V and 3 bases from J, the junction contained 8 bases not matched to a gene. CDR3 length: 16 residues. Germline lookup yields CDR1 MNHEY and CDR2 SVGEGT. CDR3 in DNA: TGTGCCAGCAGTGCCCCCGGGACAGGGGGCCACTACGAGCAGTACTTC. This encodes CASSAPGTGGHYEQYF.

This chain uses TRBV7-9 with TRBJ2-4; the D is unclear. This CDR3 comprises 15 residues. V was pared by 1 base and J by 3 bases, with 10 bases between. CDR1 SEHNR and CDR2 FQNEAQ come from the germline V gene (reference sequence). This CDR3 reads CASSLDLTGKNIQYF. CDR3 nucleotide sequence: TGTGCCAGCAGCTTAGATTTGACTGGCAAAAACATTCAGTACTTC.

The V and J genes are TRBV7-3 and TRBJ2-3; the D gene is possibly TRBD2 (5 bases). CDR1 is SGHTA, CDR2 FQGTGA, per germline. This CDR3 is built from 14 residues. The V gene lost 2 bases and the J gene lost 4 bases, with 10 bases spanning the gap. CDR3 nucleotides: TGTGCCAGCAGCTTAGCGGCGGGCTCAGATACGCAGTATTTT. Translation gives CASSLAAGSDTQYF.

The chain joins TRBV3-1 (or the pseudogene TRBV3-2) to TRBJ2-3; the D gene could be TRBD1 or TRBD2 (5 bases each). Trimming shortened V by 5 bases and J by 0 bases, and 9 bases separated the two germline ends. Germline V gene lookup returns CDR1 LGHDT and CDR2 YNNKEL (reference sequence). This CDR3 is built from 14 residues. The CDR3 coding sequence is TGTGCCAGCAGCTGGGACCGAAGCACAGATACGCAGTATTTT. Protein: CASSWDRSTDTQYF.

This clone appeared once. The genes are TRBV7-2 and TRBJ1-5; D not certain. The length of the CDR3 is 12 residues. Germline CDR1 reads SGHTA; CDR2 reads FQGNSA. V was clipped by 4 bases and J by 7 bases, with 8 bases between them. The CDR3 spells CASSSPNQPQHF. The CDR3 DNA is TGTGCCAGCAGCTCCCCCAACCAGCCCCAGCATTTT.

The V call is TRBV28, the J call TRBJ1-6; D is possibly TRBD1 (5 bases). Trimming took off 5 bases at V and 0 bases at J, with 26 bases between the two ends. Per germline, CDR1 MDHEN and CDR2 SYDVKM. This CDR3 region has 21 residues. The CDR3 is CASSTSLSIRAGSSYNSPLHF. The CDR3 DNA reads TGTGCCAGCAGTACCTCCCTTAGTATACGGGCAGGGAGCTCCTATAATTCACCCCTCCACTTT.

The V call is TRBV24-1, the J call TRBJ2-3, with D possibly being TRBD1 (5 bases). The ends were cut back, 8 bases at V and 3 bases at J, with 11 bases in the middle. Per germline, CDR1 KGHDR and CDR2 SFDVKD. CDR3 size: 13 residues. Here the CDR3 DNA reads TGTGCCACCAAAGGCAGGGCAACAGATACGCAGTATTTT. Amino acids: CATKGRATDTQYF.

The chain joins TRBV5-5 to TRBJ2-3; 10 nucleotides align to TRBD1. Per germline, CDR1 SGHKS and CDR2 YYEKEE (reference sequence). J lost 12 bases, V lost 5 bases, and 6 bases had no gene match. The CDR3 spans 12 residues. CDR3 residues: CASSPDRGSQYF. CDR3 DNA sequence: TGTGCCAGCAGTCCGGACAGGGGGTCTCAGTATTTT.

For the CDR3, the DNA is TGTGCCAGCAGCTTAGATAGGGTAGCGGGGGGCCGGGAGCAGTTCTTC. This gives the protein CASSLDRVAGGREQFF. V gene TRBV11-2 combines with J gene TRBJ2-1; 10 bases match TRBD2. V lost 0 bases, J lost 10 bases, and 9 bases stayed unmatched. CDR1 is SGHAT and CDR2 is FQNNGV in the germline V gene. This CDR3 comprises 16 residues.

The rearrangement uses TRBV29-1 and TRBJ2-1; D possibly corresponds to TRBD1 (5 bases). Germline V gene lookup returns CDR1 SQVTM and CDR2 ANQGSEA. The CDR3 totals 14 residues. Deletions cut 3 bases from V and 0 bases from J, with 9 bases between. The CDR3 nucleotides read TGCAGCGTTGAGATGGACACCTCCTACAATGAGCAGTTCTTC. Its protein is CSVEMDTSYNEQFF.

This chain connects TRBV5-1 to TRBJ1-2; D perhaps matches TRBD1 (6 bases). This CDR3 contains 15 residues. Trimming took off 5 bases at V and 0 bases at J, with 14 bases between the two ends. The V gene's germline CDR1 is SGHRS and CDR2 YFSETQ. The CDR3 loop reads CASRPQGQTNYGYTF. The CDR3 nucleotides read TGCGCCAGCAGGCCACAGGGTCAGACTAACTATGGCTACACCTTC. Complete variable domain (other parts from reference TRBV5-1 and TRBJ1-2): KAGVTQTPRYLIKTRGQQVTLSCSPISGHRSVSWYQQTPGQGLQFLFEYFSETQRNKGNFPGRFSGRQFSNSRSEMNVSTLELGDSALYLCASRPQGQTNYGYTFGSGTRLTVV.

The V call is TRBV28, the J call TRBJ1-1; no definite D call. Germline V gene sequence: CDR1 MDHEN, CDR2 SYDVKM. V was trimmed by 8 bases and J by 0 bases, leaving 10 bases between them. The CDR3 loop spans 13 amino acids. CDR3 sequence (DNA): TGTGCCAGCGGGTCAGACATGAACACTGAAGCTTTCTTT. As protein: CASGSDMNTEAFF.

A few counts support this clone. The J gene is TRBJ1-1, the V gene TRBV5-4, with a tentative D call TRBD1 (6 bases). Germline V gives CDR1 SGHNT, CDR2 YYREEE (reference sequence). There are 15 residues in the CDR3. V lost 0 bases, J lost 2 bases, and 11 bases lay in between. The CDR3 DNA reads TGTGCCAGCAGCTTGGCGGGGGGCGGTAACACTGAAGCTTTCTTT. Amino acids: CASSLAGGGNTEAFF.

The V gene is TRBV11-2, the J gene TRBJ2-7; weak D call: TRBD1 (6 bases). Germline assignment: CDR1 SGHAT and CDR2 FQNNGV. The V end was cut by 5 bases, the J end by 0 bases, with 14 bases between. This CDR3 spans 15 amino acids. The CDR3 is CASSLGDTLSYEQYF. The CDR3 nucleotides read TGTGCCAGCAGCCTAGGGGACACCCTCTCCTACGAGCAGTACTTC.

This clone was observed a few times. The chain is built from TRBV9 and TRBJ1-1, with unresolved D. This CDR3 is 12 amino acids long. The germline V and J ends were trimmed by 0 bases and 7 bases, with 7 bases remaining between them. CDR1 is SGDLS and CDR2 is YYNGEE in the germline V gene. CDR3 loop: CASSVDGFEAFF. The CDR3 DNA reads TGTGCCAGCAGCGTAGACGGCTTTGAAGCTTTCTTT.

V and J are TRBV19 and TRBJ1-1; 10 bases are a match to TRBD1. This CDR3 spans 15 amino acids. V trimming: 5 bases; J trimming: 4 bases; junction bases outside the gene matches: 7. The germline CDR1 and CDR2 sequences are LNHDA and SQIVND (reference sequence). CDR3 in amino acids: CASSPATGGGTEAFF. In DNA form, the CDR3 reads TGTGCCAGTAGTCCGGCGACAGGGGGCGGCACTGAAGCTTTCTTT.

The chain employs TRBV7-2 and TRBJ2-7, with TRBD1 matching over 8 bases. The CDR3 spans 15 residues. Germline assignment: CDR1 SGHTA and CDR2 FQGNSA. The J segment lost 1 base and the V segment lost 4 bases, leaving 6 bases of the junction unmatched. The CDR3 DNA sequence: TGTGCCAGCAGCTCCCGGACAGGGAGGTCCTACGAGCAGTACTTC. It codes for CASSSRTGRSYEQYF.

The chain recombines TRBV19 with TRBJ1-2; no firm D call. CDR3 length: 14 amino acids. V shed 0 bases and J shed 5 bases, with 10 bases lying between them. Germline CDR1 reads LNHDA; CDR2 reads SQIVND (reference sequence). CDR3 DNA: TGTGCCAGTAGTATAGATTCGCAATTTTATGGCTACACCTTC. It encodes CASSIDSQFYGYTF.

This clone was counted between two and nine times. This chain links TRBV19 with TRBJ2-7; TRBD1 agrees at 7 bases. CDR1 is LNHDA, CDR2 SQIVND, per germline (reference sequence). Trimming at V came to 10 bases and at J to 2 bases, leaving 2 bases not matched to a gene. CDR3 length: 11 residues. The CDR3 nucleotides are TGTGCCACCGGGACAGCCTACGAGCAGTACTTC. Its protein product is CATGTAYEQYF.

The rearrangement joins TRBV15 to TRBJ2-7; a weak D match, TRBD1 (5 bases). The CDR3 is 13 amino acids. Germline CDR1 and CDR2: LNHNV and YYDKDF (reference sequence). V lost 4 bases, J lost 3 bases, and 10 bases lay in between. The chain's CDR3 is CATSKEQGYEQYF. The CDR3 nucleotides are TGTGCCACCAGCAAAGAGCAGGGCTACGAGCAGTACTTC.

The genes are TRBV29-1 and TRBJ2-3, with D uncertain. The CDR3 covers 12 residues. From germline, CDR1 is SQVTM and CDR2 ANQGSEA. Trimming left V 0 bases short and J 6 bases short, with 7 bases between. This chain's CDR3 is CSVEELEDTQYF. Written as DNA, the CDR3 is TGCAGCGTTGAAGAACTTGAGGATACGCAGTATTTT.

To note about this clone: Other DNA sequences in the same sample also yield this CDR3. The rearrangement joins TRBV10-3 to TRBJ1-2; D gene unclear. Between the trimmed V and J ends, which lost 0 bases and 4 bases, there was a span of 9 bases. Germline CDR1 is ENHRY and CDR2 is SYGVKD. The CDR3 totals 14 residues. Here the CDR3 DNA reads TGTGCCATCAGTGAGTCAGGCCAAATCTATGGCTACACCTTC. Its translation: CAISESGQIYGYTF.

The chain links TRBV29-1 to TRBJ2-1; D may correspond to TRBD1 or TRBD2 (5 bases each). CDR3 length: 10 residues. Per germline, CDR1 SQVTM and CDR2 ANQGSEA. The V gene lost 0 bases and the J gene lost 15 bases, with 9 bases spanning the gap. CDR3 loop: CSVEDQGPFF. CDR3 bases: TGCAGCGTTGAAGACCAGGGACCGTTCTTC.

The V gene is TRBV7-2, the J gene TRBJ1-2; no reliable D call. V lost 0 bases and J 0 bases, leaving 11 bases between the germline ends. There are 16 residues in the CDR3. Germline CDR1 reads SGHTA; CDR2 reads FQGNSA. The CDR3 loop reads CASSLAHDKPNYGYTF. The CDR3 region has the DNA TGTGCCAGCAGCTTAGCCCACGACAAGCCTAACTATGGCTACACCTTC.

The chain has TRBV5-4 and TRBJ1-4; possibly TRBD1 for D (5 bases). The CDR3 length is 14 residues. The V gene lost 5 bases and the J gene lost 3 bases, with 11 bases spanning the gap. Germline CDR1 is SGHNT and CDR2 is YYREEE (reference sequence). The CDR3 reads CASSLGQPNEKLFF. In DNA form, the CDR3 reads TGTGCCAGCAGTCTCGGACAACCTAATGAAAAACTGTTTTTT.

The chain employs TRBV7-2 and TRBJ2-5; D call uncertain. Germline values: CDR1 SGHTA, CDR2 FQGNSA. This CDR3 contains 12 residues. V lost 6 bases, J lost 4 bases, and 9 bases lay in between. The CDR3 loop reads CASRPMGETQYF. CDR3 DNA: TGTGCCAGCAGACCCATGGGAGAGACCCAGTACTTC.

The chain is built from TRBV6-1 and TRBJ1-2; 7 bases are a match to TRBD1. The CDR3 contains 14 residues. Germline CDR1 and CDR2: MNHNS and SASEGT. With V trimmed by 0 bases and J by 5 bases, 3 bases remained unmatched. The CDR3: CASSEAGDSYGYTF. The CDR3 nucleotides are TGTGCCAGCAGTGAAGCGGGGGACAGTTATGGCTACACCTTC.

Turning to this clone: Its ends do not fully match the called genes, so a read error is possible. The V call is TRBV19, the J call TRBJ2-3; tentatively, D is TRBD2 (6 bases). CDR3 length: 13 amino acids. The germline V gene encodes CDR1 LNHDA and CDR2 SQIVND (reference sequence). The DNA for the CDR3 is TGTGCCAGTAGTCTAGACGGGGGAGATACGCAGTATTTT. Translated: CASSLDGGDTQYF.